The T cell receptor beta chain under discussion was sequenced for a study of cytomegalovirus exposure and HLA in healthy donors. Study-level results: When the data were analyzed later, several of the most significant clusters appeared to be linked to common viral pathogens.

A note on this clone: Its matching antigen is unknown.

Amplification used 60 Vbeta primers and 13 Jbeta primers. Method: immunoSEQ multiplex PCR; TCRdb's copy keeps in-frame clones and lacks some. This sample's clone table lists 130,000 or so clones. The CDR3 totals 15 residues. Trimming took 2 bases from V and 6 from J, leaving 13 bases between them. Germline V gene lookup returns CDR1 SEHNR and CDR2 FQNEAQ (reference sequence). The TCR was taken from an older woman in good health and CMV-seronegative. The chain joins TRBV7-9 to TRBJ1-4, with a possible D match to TRBD1 (5 bases). Sequencing was performed on PBMCs. The CDR3 spells CASSLWVARDEKLFF. CDR3 bases: TGTGCCAGCAGCTTATGGGTAGCCAGGGATGAAAAACTGTTTTTT.